The source of this TCR beta chain is a study of blood T cell repertoires in COVID-19. Turning to the study itself: Researchers got acute and convalescent COVID-19 samples from the United States, Italy and Spain. T cells, B-cell-depleted T cells, or PBMCs provided the cDNA or gDNA that served as material.

CDR3 size: 17 residues. The germline V gene has CDR1 MGHRA and CDR2 YSYEKL. With 5 bases clipped from V and 7 bases from J, the junction kept 16 bases outside the gene matches. Original handling: By means of reference gene primer amplification, nucleated cell counts were estimated. Sequenced by immunoSEQ multiplex PCR; TCRdb stores in-frame clones only, minus some. V, J and clone size are those of that table, while D and trimming were read from the DNA. The sample includes roughly 190,000 clones, approximately 90% of them seen just once. The TCR comes from a human donor in a cohort sampled during active COVID-19. The sequenced sample consisted of peripheral blood. V usage is TRBV4-1 and J usage is TRBJ1-5; 8 nucleotides agree with TRBD1. The CDR3 reads CASSLTDREGSGQPQHF. The CDR3 region has the DNA TGCGCCAGCAGCTTGACGGACAGGGAAGGTTCTGGACAGCCCCAGCATTTT.